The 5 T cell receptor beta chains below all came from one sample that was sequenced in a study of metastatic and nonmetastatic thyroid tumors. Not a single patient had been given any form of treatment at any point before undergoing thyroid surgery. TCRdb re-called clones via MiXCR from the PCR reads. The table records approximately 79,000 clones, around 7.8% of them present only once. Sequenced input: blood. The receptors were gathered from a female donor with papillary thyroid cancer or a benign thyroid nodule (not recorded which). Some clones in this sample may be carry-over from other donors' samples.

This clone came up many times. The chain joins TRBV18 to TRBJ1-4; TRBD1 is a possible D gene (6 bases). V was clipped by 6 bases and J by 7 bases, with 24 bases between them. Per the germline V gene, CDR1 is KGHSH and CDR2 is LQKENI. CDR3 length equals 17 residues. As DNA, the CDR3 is TGTGCCAGCTCCGTTGCAGGGGCCCAAAGTGGGGCTGAAAAACTGTTTTTT. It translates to CASSVAGAQSGAEKLFF.

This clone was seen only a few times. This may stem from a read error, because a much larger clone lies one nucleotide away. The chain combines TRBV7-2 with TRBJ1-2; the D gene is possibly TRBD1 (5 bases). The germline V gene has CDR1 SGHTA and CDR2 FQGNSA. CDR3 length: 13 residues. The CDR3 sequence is CASSRTRGYCYTF. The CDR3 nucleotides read TGTGCCAGCAGCAGAACAAGGGGCTATTGCTACACCTTC. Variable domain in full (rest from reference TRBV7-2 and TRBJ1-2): GAGVSQSPSNKVTEKGKDVELRCDPISGHTALYWYRQSLGQGLEFLIYFQGNSAPDKSGLPSDRFSAERTGGSVSTLTIQRTQQEDSAVYLCASSRTRGYCYTFGSGTRLTVV.

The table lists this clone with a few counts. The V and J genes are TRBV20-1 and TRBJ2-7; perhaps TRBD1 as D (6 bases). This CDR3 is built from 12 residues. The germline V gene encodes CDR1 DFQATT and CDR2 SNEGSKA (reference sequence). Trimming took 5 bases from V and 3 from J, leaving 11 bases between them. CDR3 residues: CSASDSFYEQYF. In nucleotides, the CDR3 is TGCAGTGCTTCGGACAGTTTCTACGAGCAGTACTTC.

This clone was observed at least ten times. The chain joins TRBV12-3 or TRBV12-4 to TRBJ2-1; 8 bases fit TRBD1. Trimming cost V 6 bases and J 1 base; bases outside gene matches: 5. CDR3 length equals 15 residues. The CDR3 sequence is CASRTDRGSYNEQFF. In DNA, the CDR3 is TGTGCCAGCAGGACCGACAGGGGATCCTACAATGAGCAGTTCTTC.

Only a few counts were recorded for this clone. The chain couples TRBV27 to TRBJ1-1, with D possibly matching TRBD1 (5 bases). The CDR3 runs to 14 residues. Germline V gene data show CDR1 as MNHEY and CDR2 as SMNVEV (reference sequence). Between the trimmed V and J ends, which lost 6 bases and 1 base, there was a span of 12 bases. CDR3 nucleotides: TGTGCCAGCAGGGGTCAGGGAGGGAACACTGAAGCTTTCTTT. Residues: CASRGQGGNTEAFF.